Listed here are 25 T cell receptor beta chains from one sample, sequenced in a study of blood T cell repertoires in COVID-19. The protocol was immunoSEQ multiplex PCR, while the TCRdb copy is restricted to in-frame clones and leaves out a portion. The table includes 200,000 to 250,000 clones, roughly 90% detected once. The specimen was peripheral blood. These receptors were taken from a man aged 55 to 70 with acute or convalescent COVID-19.

V and J are TRBV6-5 and TRBJ1-4; 10 bases agree with TRBD1. The V gene end was trimmed by 6 bases and the J gene end by 7 bases; junction bases not matched to a gene: 8. The CDR3 consists of 15 residues. The germline gives CDR1 MNHEY, CDR2 SVGAGI. The CDR3 DNA reads TGTGCCAGCAGGCCATCGACAGGGGGCGGTGAAAAACTGTTTTTT. As protein: CASRPSTGGGEKLFF.

This chain joins TRBV5-1 and TRBJ2-7, with 7 bases aligning to TRBD1. CDR1 is SGHRS, CDR2 YFSETQ, per germline. Trimming at V came to 4 bases and at J to 6 bases, leaving 13 bases not matched to a gene. The CDR3 has 15 residues. The CDR3 DNA sequence: TGCGCCAGCAGCCCCACCGGGACAGCCGTCCCCGAGCAGTACTTC. Translated, it gives CASSPTGTAVPEQYF.

V is TRBV7-9 and J is TRBJ1-4, with 7 bases lining up with TRBD1. CDR1 is SEHNR and CDR2 is FQNEAQ in the germline V gene (reference sequence). Trimming removed 6 bases from V and 8 bases from J; junction bases left unmatched: 9. The CDR3 runs to 14 residues. Written as DNA, the CDR3 is TGTGCCAGCAGACACACAGGGGAGGTAGAAAAACTGTTTTTT. Its protein product is CASRHTGEVEKLFF. Full variable domain (rest looked up from reference TRBV7-9 and TRBJ1-4): DTGVSQNPRHKITKRGQNVTFRCDPISEHNRLYWYRQTLGQGPEFLTYFQNEAQLEKSRLLSDRFSAERPKGSFSTLEIQRTEQGDSAMYLCASRHTGEVEKLFFGSGTQLSVL.

This chain joins TRBV11-2 and TRBJ1-3; 8 bases fit TRBD1. CDR3 length: 18 residues. Germline V gives CDR1 SGHAT, CDR2 FQNNGV. J lost 0 bases, V lost 6 bases, and 13 bases had no gene match. The CDR3 is CASRPTDRGLSSGNTIYF. The CDR3 DNA reads TGTGCCAGCAGACCTACAGACAGGGGTCTGAGCTCTGGAAACACCATATATTTT.

The gene calls are TRBV20-1 and TRBJ2-1, with TRBD2 as a possible D gene (6 bases). The CDR3 runs 14 residues. Per germline, CDR1 DFQATT and CDR2 SNEGSKA (reference sequence). V dropped 3 bases and J dropped 6 bases, with 15 bases sitting between them. CDR3 protein: CSASLPGLLNEQFF. In nucleotides, the CDR3 is TGCAGTGCTAGTCTCCCGGGACTTCTCAATGAGCAGTTCTTC.

The V and J genes are TRBV6-5 and TRBJ2-1; 7 bases align to TRBD1. After removal of 6 bases from V and 0 bases from J, the junction contained 5 bases not matched to a gene. CDR1 is MNHEY and CDR2 is SVGAGI in the germline V gene. The CDR3 has 15 residues. The CDR3 protein is CASRTTGSSYNEQFF. The CDR3 nucleotides read TGTGCCAGCAGGACGACAGGGAGCTCCTACAATGAGCAGTTCTTC.

This clone was found once. The chain couples TRBV4-1 to TRBJ1-2; 9 bases map to TRBD1. After removal of 2 bases from V and 6 bases from J, the junction contained 13 bases not matched to a gene. CDR3 length: 17 amino acids. Germline V lookup: CDR1 MGHRA, CDR2 YSYEKL. The CDR3 protein is CASSQRDYIGQGNGYTF. The CDR3 DNA reads TGCGCCAGCAGCCAAAGAGACTATATTGGACAGGGGAATGGCTACACCTTC.

The V and J genes are TRBV30 and TRBJ1-3; D is undetermined. Germline loops: CDR1 GTSNPN, CDR2 SVGIG (reference sequence). The CDR3 contains 14 residues. V lost 1 base to trimming and J lost 0 bases, with 7 bases between them. DNA of the CDR3: TGTGCCTGGAGTGCCTCCTACTCTGGAAACACCATATATTTT. It translates to CAWSASYSGNTIYF.

This chain connects TRBV30 to TRBJ2-7, with TRBD2 identical over 7 bases. The V segment lost 3 bases and the J segment 9 bases; nucleotides outside the gene matches: 17. The CDR3 runs 15 residues. CDR1 is GTSNPN, CDR2 SVGIG, per germline (reference sequence). In DNA form, the CDR3 reads TGTGCCTGGAGGTACACCGGGACTACCAATGACGCGCAGTACTTC. Its translation: CAWRYTGTTNDAQYF. Looking up the rest from reference TRBV30 and TRBJ2-7 gives the full variable domain: SQTIHQWPATLVQPVGSPLSLECTVEGTSNPNLYWYRQAAGRGLQLLFYSVGIGQISSEVPQNLSASRPQDRQFILSSKKLLLSDSGFYLCAWRYTGTTNDAQYFGPGTRLTVT.

This clone was seen a handful of times. The CDR3 sequence is CASRLVQDSPLHF. The CDR3, as DNA: TGTGCCAGCAGGCTCGTACAGGATTCACCCCTCCACTTT. The chain uses TRBV6-6 and TRBJ1-6, with a tentative D call TRBD1 (5 bases). The CDR3 extends over 13 amino acids. Trimming took 6 bases from V and 8 from J, leaving 11 bases between them. CDR1 and CDR2 (germline): MNHNY, SVGAGI (reference sequence).

This clone was picked up a small number of times. The J gene is TRBJ1-2, the V gene TRBV4-1, with TRBD1 matching 7 bases. Germline CDR1 and CDR2: MGHRA and YSYEKL. The CDR3 is made up of 14 amino acids. V trimming: 3 bases; J trimming: 8 bases; junction bases outside the gene matches: 9. CDR3 amino acids: CASSQLNRGEGYTF. The CDR3, as DNA: TGCGCCAGCAGCCAGCTTAACAGGGGCGAAGGCTACACCTTC.

In its sample, this clone was seen once. For the CDR3, the DNA is TGTGCCAGTAGTAGCGGGAGATGGGGCACACAGTATGAGCAGTTCTTC. This encodes CASSSGRWGTQYEQFF. The chain employs TRBV19 and TRBJ2-1; 7 bases line up with TRBD2. V lost 4 bases to trimming and J lost 8 bases; unmatched junction nucleotides: 14. Germline V CDR1 and CDR2: LNHDA, SQIVND (reference sequence). This CDR3 has 16 residues. Full variable domain (outside the CDR3, taken from reference TRBV19 and TRBJ2-1): DGGITQSPKYLFRKEGQNVTLSCEQNLNHDAMYWYRQDPGQGLRLIYYSQIVNDFQKGDIAEGYSVSREKKESFPLTVTSAQKNPTAFYLCASSSGRWGTQYEQFFGPGTRLTVL.

The DNA of the CDR3 is TGTGCCAGCAGTCCCCTTCACCGACTAGCGGGAGAAGATGATACGCAGTATTTT. This translates into CASSPLHRLAGEDDTQYF. The V and J genes are TRBV27 and TRBJ2-3; 12 bases map to TRBD2. Trimming took 5 bases from V and 6 from J; bases not matched to a gene: 15. CDR1 and CDR2 from the germline V gene are MNHEY and SMNVEV (reference sequence). The CDR3 has 18 residues.

The chain carries TRBV12-5 and TRBJ2-1, with a possible D match to TRBD2 (6 bases). V was clipped by 1 base and J by 10 bases, with 23 bases between them. Germline CDR1 reads LGHNT; CDR2 reads FRNRAP. The CDR3 contains 17 residues. CDR3 nucleotide sequence: TGTGCTAGTGGTTTGGATATCGGAGGGGTCGCTTGGATCGAGCAGTTCTTC. Protein sequence: CASGLDIGGVAWIEQFF. The entire variable domain, with the rest obtained from reference TRBV12-5 and TRBJ2-1, is as follows: DARVTQTPRHKVTEMGQEVTMRCQPILGHNTVFWYRQTMMQGLELLAYFRNRAPLDDSGMPKDRFSAEMPDATLATLKIQPSEPRDSAVYFCASGLDIGGVAWIEQFFGPGTRLTVL.

This clone came up once. The rearrangement links TRBV3-1 (or the pseudogene TRBV3-2) to TRBJ2-6; TRBD1 aligns across 8 bases. V gave up 1 base and J gave up 0 bases; unmatched junction bases: 11. This CDR3 comprises 20 residues. Germline values: CDR1 LGHDT, CDR2 YNNKEL (reference sequence). The CDR3 protein is CASSQVRARQGSSGANVLTF. In DNA, the CDR3 is TGTGCCAGCAGCCAAGTTCGAGCGAGACAGGGGAGCTCTGGGGCCAACGTCCTGACTTTC.

V is TRBV20-1 and J is TRBJ2-7, with D tentatively TRBD2 (6 bases). Germline V gives CDR1 DFQATT, CDR2 SNEGSKA (reference sequence). The CDR3 totals 11 residues. Here the CDR3 reads CSRTGGGEQYF. CDR3 nucleotide sequence: TGCAGCCGAACAGGTGGAGGGGAGCAGTACTTC.

V usage is TRBV6-2 or TRBV6-3 and J usage is TRBJ2-1; D call uncertain. CDR1 is MNHEY and CDR2 is SVGEGT in the germline V gene. CDR3 length: 12 amino acids. V dropped 6 bases and J dropped 9 bases, with 12 bases sitting between them. CDR3 nucleotides: TGTGCCAGCAGCCGAGAACGTAGTGAGCAGTTCTTC. The encoded protein is CASSRERSEQFF.

The CDR3 spells CASRKRGERDPNEQFF. The CDR3 region has the DNA TGTGCCAGCAGGAAGAGGGGGGAGCGGGACCCCAATGAGCAGTTCTTC. The chain recombines TRBV11-3 with TRBJ2-1; tentative D call: TRBD2 (7 bases). The V end was cut by 6 bases, the J end by 6 bases, with 21 bases between. The CDR3 is made up of 16 amino acids. Germline V CDR1 and CDR2: SGHNT, YENEEA.

The rearrangement links TRBV5-5 to TRBJ1-5, with 9 positions matching TRBD1. V shed 0 bases and J 5 bases; nucleotides not matched to a gene: 0. The germline V gene has CDR1 SGHKS and CDR2 YYEKEE (reference sequence). The CDR3 runs to 14 residues. CDR3 protein: CASSLGTGDQPQHF. CDR3 sequence (DNA): TGTGCCAGCAGCTTGGGGACAGGGGATCAGCCCCAGCATTTT.

The gene calls are TRBV19 and TRBJ1-1, with D unclear. Germline assignment: CDR1 LNHDA and CDR2 SQIVND (reference sequence). V lost 4 bases, J lost 5 bases, and 17 bases lay in between. The CDR3 consists of 15 residues. DNA for the CDR3: TGTGCCAGTAGTACCGGACCCGGGATCGGGACTGAAGCTTTCTTT. Protein sequence: CASSTGPGIGTEAFF. Supplemented by reference TRBV19 and TRBJ1-1, the full variable domain reads DGGITQSPKYLFRKEGQNVTLSCEQNLNHDAMYWYRQDPGQGLRLIYYSQIVNDFQKGDIAEGYSVSREKKESFPLTVTSAQKNPTAFYLCASSTGPGIGTEAFFGQGTRLTVV.

V and J are TRBV30 and TRBJ1-1, with TRBD1 matching over 7 bases. The CDR3 totals 19 residues. J lost 0 bases, V lost 3 bases, and 19 bases had no gene match. Germline values: CDR1 GTSNPN, CDR2 SVGIG (reference sequence). The CDR3 is CAWRWGVGTAENMNTEAFF. The CDR3 region has the DNA TGTGCCTGGAGGTGGGGTGTGGGGACAGCTGAGAACATGAACACTGAAGCTTTCTTT.

In its sample, this clone was seen once. The chain is built from TRBV11-2 and TRBJ2-1, with 9 bases matching TRBD2. V was clipped by 4 bases and J by 9 bases; unmatched bases: 19. The CDR3 is made up of 18 amino acids. The V gene's germline CDR1 is SGHAT and CDR2 FQNNGV. The CDR3 reads CASSSNLLAGPNRREQFF. CDR3 DNA: TGTGCCAGCAGCTCGAATCTTCTAGCGGGACCAAACAGACGTGAGCAGTTCTTC.

This sequence joins TRBV29-1 and TRBJ2-7; TRBD1 matches 10 bases. The CDR3 has 14 residues. CDR1 is SQVTM, CDR2 ANQGSEA, per germline. J lost 4 bases, V lost 4 bases, and 7 bases had no gene match. CDR3 in amino acids: CSVVGKGQGYEQYF. DNA of the CDR3: TGCAGCGTTGTGGGGAAGGGACAGGGGTACGAGCAGTACTTC.

J is TRBJ2-5 and V is TRBV28, with unresolved D. This CDR3 spans 11 amino acids. Germline-derived CDR1 and CDR2 are MDHEN and SYDVKM. V lost 6 bases, J lost 9 bases, and 11 bases lay in between. As DNA, the CDR3 is TGTGCCAGCAGCTCGGGTTGGGCCCAGTACTTC. Amino acids: CASSSGWAQYF.

The chain employs TRBV19 and TRBJ1-3, with D uncertain. The V and J ends lost 7 bases and 0 bases respectively, with 10 bases between them. The CDR3 consists of 14 residues. CDR1 LNHDA and CDR2 SQIVND come from the germline V gene (reference sequence). CDR3 loop: CASKLGDSGNTIYF. CDR3 nucleotide sequence: TGTGCCAGTAAACTCGGGGACTCTGGAAACACCATATATTTT.